This T cell receptor beta chain was recovered during a study of PD-1 blockade in classical Hodgkin lymphoma. The protocol was immunoSEQ multiplex PCR, while the TCRdb copy is restricted to in-frame clones and leaves out a portion. Among about 26,000 clones listed, roughly two thirds were seen once. The V and J ends lost 0 bases and 5 bases respectively, with 18 bases between them. CDR1 is SGHNT and CDR2 is YYREEE in the germline V gene (reference sequence). This CDR3 is built from 17 residues. Every one of the patients relapsed after autologous stem cell transplantation (brentuximab vedotin exposure was variable). The study recorded best responses of complete response, partial response or progressive disease.

The sequence came from a human donor with classical Hodgkin lymphoma. The chain has TRBV5-4 and TRBJ2-1; D is ambiguous. Material: peripheral blood mononuclear cells (PBMCs), obtained before the second cycle of nivolumab. CDR3 coding DNA: TGTGCCAGCAGCTTGGCCCTGTGGGCCCCGAACCACAATGAGCAGTTCTTC. It yields the protein CASSLALWAPNHNEQFF.